The 22 T cell receptor beta chains listed next were all sequenced from one sample in a study of shared clonotypes between healthy human individuals. Clones were sequenced by immunoSEQ multiplex PCR, and TCRdb holds only the in-frame ones, with some missing. The repertoire holds over 850,000 clones, with around three quarters as singletons. Sequencing was done on a sample of memory CD4+ T cells from PBMCs. Subset of the sample: CD45RA-negative fraction. These receptors were taken from a man aged 18 to 30 in good health. Some clones in this sample may be carry-over from other donors' samples.

V usage is TRBV6-1 and J usage is TRBJ1-3; no firm D call. The V gene's germline CDR1 is MNHNS and CDR2 SASEGT. Trimming removed 2 bases from V and 3 bases from J, with 2 bases in between. The CDR3 totals 12 residues. CDR3 sequence: CASSEFGNTIYF. The CDR3 DNA is TGTGCCAGCAGTGAATTTGGAAACACCATATATTTT.

The chain joins TRBV7-2 to TRBJ2-1, with a weak D call TRBD1 (6 bases). The CDR3 runs 16 residues. Germline-derived CDR1 and CDR2 are SGHTA and FQGNSA. V lost 5 bases to trimming and J lost 3 bases, with 17 bases between them. CDR3 sequence: CASSPRLLRGYNEQFF. CDR3 nucleotide sequence: TGTGCCAGCAGCCCCCGCTTACTCAGGGGCTACAATGAGCAGTTCTTC.

This clone was counted a single time. The chain joins TRBV6-1 to TRBJ1-4; 10 nucleotides align to TRBD1. The germline V gene has CDR1 MNHNS and CDR2 SASEGT. V lost 4 bases, J lost 4 bases, and 9 bases stayed unmatched. CDR3 length: 17 residues. CDR3: CASSAVLRDRGNEKLFF. The CDR3 DNA is TGTGCCAGCAGTGCCGTTCTCCGGGACAGGGGTAATGAAAAACTGTTTTTT.

For this clone: One junction end disagrees with the germline gene, perhaps due to a read error. The chain carries TRBV5-1 and TRBJ1-1, with TRBD1 as a possible D gene (6 bases). CDR1 is SGHRS, CDR2 YFSETQ, per germline. The CDR3 length is 15 residues. CDR3 bases: TGCGCCAGCCGCTTCTACCGGGACATGAACACTGAAGCTTTCTTT. It specifies CASRFYRDMNTEAFF.

This sequence joins TRBV30 and TRBJ1-1, with D possibly matching TRBD1 (5 bases). Germline CDR1 reads GTSNPN; CDR2 reads SVGIG (reference sequence). Deletions cut 1 base from V and 4 bases from J, with 10 bases between. There are 13 residues in the CDR3. CDR3 nucleotide sequence: TGTGCCTGGAGTGAAGGGGATGGCACTGAAGCTTTCTTT. This codes for CAWSEGDGTEAFF.

This clone was recorded a few times. The chain has TRBV7-3 and TRBJ1-1; no clear D. The length of the CDR3 is 13 residues. Germline values: CDR1 SGHTA, CDR2 FQGTGA. V shed 3 bases and J shed 3 bases, with 8 bases lying between them. The CDR3 loop reads CASSFRPDTEAFF. The CDR3 DNA is TGTGCCAGCAGCTTTAGACCTGACACTGAAGCTTTCTTT. The full variable domain, rest sourced from reference TRBV7-3 and TRBJ1-1, is GAGVSQTPSNKVTEKGKYVELRCDPISGHTALYWYRQSLGQGPEFLIYFQGTGAADDSGLPNDRFFAVRPEGSVSTLKIQRTERGDSAVYLCASSFRPDTEAFFGQGTRLTVV.

The CDR3 DNA is TGCGCCAGCAGCTTGGACCCAGTTAGGGGTGTCGGGGAGCTGTTTTTT. Its protein is CASSLDPVRGVGELFF. The rearrangement joins TRBV5-1 to TRBJ2-2, with D possibly matching TRBD1 (5 bases). The V gene's germline CDR1 is SGHRS and CDR2 YFSETQ. The V gene lost 0 bases and the J gene lost 7 bases, with 16 bases spanning the gap. The CDR3 has 16 residues.

The table lists this clone with a count of one. V and J are TRBV5-1 and TRBJ2-5, with D possibly TRBD1 on 5 matching bases. This CDR3 has 14 residues. Trimming removed 0 bases at V and 4 bases at J, with 10 bases between. Germline CDR1 SGHRS, CDR2 YFSETQ. The DNA of the CDR3 is TGCGCCAGCAGCTTGGGTGAAAGGGGAGAGACCCAGTACTTC. Residues: CASSLGERGETQYF.

Written as DNA, the CDR3 is TGTGCCAGCAGCGCCCAGCGGGAGGGCTTCTCCGGGGAGCTGTTTTTT. It codes for CASSAQREGFSGELFF. The V call is TRBV9, the J call TRBJ2-2, with TRBD2 matching 10 bases. J lost 6 bases, V lost 3 bases, and 8 bases had no gene match. The CDR3 has 16 residues. Germline V lookup: CDR1 SGDLS, CDR2 YYNGEE. Variable domain in full (rest from reference TRBV9 and TRBJ2-2): DSGVTQTPKHLITATGQRVTLRCSPRSGDLSVYWYQQSLDQGLQFLIQYYNGEERAKGNILERFSAQQFPDLHSELNLSSLELGDSALYFCASSAQREGFSGELFFGEGSRLTVL.

V and J are TRBV4-2 and TRBJ2-7; maybe TRBD2 (6 bases). CDR1 is LGHNA, CDR2 YNFKEQ, per germline. The length of the CDR3 is 13 residues. Trimming shortened V by 4 bases and J by 7 bases, and 14 bases separated the two germline ends. Here the CDR3 reads CASSPGLLGEQYF. The CDR3 nucleotides are TGTGCCAGCAGCCCGGGACTCCTCGGGGAGCAGTACTTC.

The genes are TRBV6-1 and TRBJ1-2; no firm D call. This CDR3 has 14 residues. The ends were cut back, 1 base at V and 4 bases at J, with 10 bases in the middle. Germline CDR1 reads MNHNS; CDR2 reads SASEGT. The CDR3 DNA follows: TGTGCCAGCAGTGAAGGAGTGGAGTTCTATGGCTACACCTTC. Translating it yields CASSEGVEFYGYTF.

Remarks on this clone: The junction departs from germline at one end; a sequencing error may be responsible. This rearrangement joins TRBV29-1 to TRBJ2-7; possibly TRBD1 or TRBD2 for D (6 bases each). From germline, CDR1 is SQVTM and CDR2 ANQGSEA. The CDR3 extends over 14 amino acids. DNA of the CDR3: TGCAGCATGGGGGCTGGGCGGGAACCCTACGAGCGGTACTTC. Amino acid sequence: CSMGAGREPYERYF.

The chain employs TRBV11-2 and TRBJ2-1; 10 positions agree with TRBD1. Germline V CDR1 and CDR2: SGHAT, FQNNGV. The V segment lost 7 bases and the J segment 3 bases; nucleotides outside the gene matches: 3. The CDR3 contains 14 residues. The CDR3 DNA is TGTGCCAGCACCCGGGACAGGGGCTACAATGAGCAGTTCTTC. This gives the protein CASTRDRGYNEQFF. The full variable domain, completed using reference TRBV11-2 and TRBJ2-1, is EAGVAQSPRYKIIEKRQSVAFWCNPISGHATLYWYQQILGQGPKLLIQFQNNGVVDDSQLPKDRFSAERLKGVDSTLKIQPAKLEDSAVYLCASTRDRGYNEQFFGPGTRLTVL.

The V gene is TRBV6-1, the J gene TRBJ2-7, with TRBD2 matching over 11 bases. J lost 4 bases, V lost 10 bases, and 12 bases had no gene match. Germline CDR1 reads MNHNS; CDR2 reads SASEGT. This CDR3 comprises 15 residues. This CDR3 is CATRVAGGPAYEQYF. CDR3 in DNA: TGTGCCACCCGGGTAGCGGGAGGGCCGGCGTACGAGCAGTACTTC.

The genes are TRBV5-4 and TRBJ2-1; possibly TRBD1 for D (6 bases). Trimming took 4 bases from V and 2 from J, leaving 19 bases between them. The CDR3 has 17 residues. Per germline, CDR1 SGHNT and CDR2 YYREEE (reference sequence). The CDR3 loop is CASSPGIGQSAYNEQFF. The CDR3 DNA follows: TGTGCCAGCAGCCCGGGTATCGGACAGTCAGCCTACAATGAGCAGTTCTTC.

This clone was counted a single time. The J gene is TRBJ2-5, the V gene TRBV1; the table's D call TRBD2 went unverified against the DNA. TRBV1 is given as a pseudogene. CDR3 length: 13 amino acids. CDR3 sequence reads: CTSSQEGQETQYF. The CDR3 nucleotides are TGCACCAGCAGCCAGGAGGGACAAGAGACCCAGTACTTC.

The chain combines TRBV6-6 with TRBJ1-6; a weak D match, TRBD1 (6 bases). There are 14 residues in the CDR3. With 8 bases removed from V and 10 bases from J, the gap between germline ends came to 18 bases. Germline assignment: CDR1 MNHNY and CDR2 SVGAGI (reference sequence). The CDR3 DNA reads as TGTGCCAGCGGGGGTGGGACACTGGGATCACCCCTCCACTTT. Amino acids: CASGGGTLGSPLHF.

Many counts were recorded for this clone. This chain uses TRBV6-5 with TRBJ2-5; D is undetermined. The CDR3 loop spans 15 amino acids. V was shortened by 1 base and J by 7 bases, with 16 bases between the two germline ends. The germline CDR1 and CDR2 sequences are MNHEY and SVGAGI. CDR3 residues: CASSYLGTLQTTQYF. The CDR3 coding sequence is TGTGCCAGCAGTTACTTAGGCACCCTCCAGACGACCCAGTACTTC.

In the case of this clone: Other DNA sequences in the same sample also yield this CDR3. The chain links TRBV19 to TRBJ2-6; D is unclear. In germline, CDR1 is LNHDA, CDR2 SQIVND (reference sequence). The V and J ends lost 5 bases and 1 base respectively, with 9 bases between them. CDR3 size: 15 residues. The CDR3 sequence is CASSPRPSGANVLTF. As DNA, the CDR3 is TGTGCCAGTAGTCCCCGACCGTCTGGGGCCAACGTCCTGACTTTC.

The chain carries TRBV28 and TRBJ2-7, with 7 bases identical to TRBD1. The length of the CDR3 is 14 residues. Looked up from germline, CDR1 is MDHEN and CDR2 is SYDVKM. With V trimmed by 2 bases and J by 7 bases, 8 bases remained unmatched. The CDR3: CASSLEQGFSEQYF. CDR3 DNA: TGTGCCAGCAGTTTAGAACAGGGGTTTAGTGAGCAGTACTTC. The full variable domain, its missing parts supplied by reference TRBV28 and TRBJ2-7, is DVKVTQSSRYLVKRTGEKVFLECVQDMDHENMFWYRQDPGLGLRLIYFSYDVKMKEKGDIPEGYSVSREKKERFSLILESASTNQTSMYLCASSLEQGFSEQYFGPGTRLTVT.

About this clone itself: A much larger clone lies a single base off, so this may be a read error. Other DNA sequences in the sample encode the same CDR3. The CDR3 sequence: CASSLVGANTGELFF. DNA of the CDR3: TGTGCCAGCAGCTTGGTCGGTGCGAACACCGGGGAGCTGTTTTTT. The chain recombines TRBV5-4 with TRBJ2-2, with D hard to call. CDR1 is SGHNT and CDR2 is YYREEE in the germline V gene (reference sequence). This CDR3 is 15 amino acids long. V dropped 0 bases and J dropped 0 bases, with 6 bases sitting between them.

The count of this clone is one. The V call is TRBV14, the J call TRBJ2-1; 8 bases are shared with TRBD1. CDR1 and CDR2 from the germline V gene are SGHDN and FVKESK. This CDR3 is 16 amino acids long. The trim removed 3 bases at V and 1 base at J, leaving 5 bases unmatched. CDR3 loop: CASSHDRGQSYNEQFF. CDR3 nucleotide sequence: TGTGCCAGCAGCCATGACAGGGGACAATCCTACAATGAGCAGTTCTTC.